A selection of T cell receptor beta chains follows, all from one sample in a study of blood T cells in healthy people across ages. MiXCR, applied by TCRdb to the 5' RACE reads, yields one record per CDR3 protein. The sample records approximately 730,000 distinct CDR3 sequences, around 40% being singletons. Sequences were obtained from blood. These receptors originate from an older woman in good health. The CDR3 runs from the conserved cysteine through the conserved F or W. The order of the fields is J gene, V gene, clone size, D gene, CDR3 DNA, CDR3 protein. D genes are given only for firm matches. Where a row states a size, it is once, few, many or the class of an expanded clone; other rows omit it.

TRBJ1-2 | TRBV30 | - | TRBD1 | TGTGCCTGGAGTGTACCGGGACAGAACTATGGCTACACCTTC | CAWSVPGQNYGYTF
TRBJ2-5 | TRBV19 | once | TRBD2 | TGTGCCAGTAGTATAGGCACTAGCGGGAGGGTTTTCCAGAAGACCCAGTACTTC | CASSIGTSGRVFQKTQYF
TRBJ2-3 | TRBV20-1 | - | TRBD2 | TGCAGTGCTAGAGCCCAGCTAGCGGGAGCCAGAGATACGCAGTATTTT | CSARAQLAGARDTQYF
TRBJ2-3 | TRBV7-9 | many | - | TGTGCCAGCAGCTCGAGGGCGGATACGCAGTATTTT | CASSSRADTQYF
TRBJ2-1 | TRBV20-1 | many | - | TGCAGTGCCCCCCCGGGCTACAATGAGCAGTTCTTC | CSAPPGYNEQFF
TRBJ2-3 | TRBV29-1 | - | - | TGCAGCGTTGGCGCCGGACTACCCACAGATACGCAGTATTTT | CSVGAGLPTDTQYF
TRBJ2-7 | TRBV7-8 | many | TRBD2 | TGTGCCAGCAGCCCGGGACTAGCGGGGGGAATTACCTACGAGCAGTACTTC | CASSPGLAGGITYEQYF
TRBJ1-2 | TRBV27 | many | TRBD1 | TGTGCCAGCAGTACCCGGGACAGAGGTTATGGCTACACCTTC | CASSTRDRGYGYTF
TRBJ2-3 | TRBV6-5 | - | - | TGTGCCAGCAGTTACACAAGGCCTTCACTCGGGTGGGATACGCAGTATTTT | CASSYTRPSLGWDTQYF
TRBJ2-1 | TRBV7-2 | - | TRBD1 | TGTGCCGGCAGCTTACAGGGGGCCTACAATGAGCAGTTCTTC | CAGSLQGAYNEQFF
TRBJ1-1 | TRBV12-3/TRBV12-4 | - | - | TGTGCCAGCAGTTTAGCGCCAGCCGGAGCGAACACTGAAGCTTTCTTT | CASSLAPAGANTEAFF
TRBJ1-6 | TRBV6-2/TRBV6-3 | few | - | TGTGCCAGCAGTTGGGGGGTCGGAGAGTCACCCCTCCACTTT | CASSWGVGESPLHF
TRBJ2-5 | TRBV5-1 | - | TRBD2 | TGCGCCAGCAGCTTCGGTATAGCGGGGTCTGCGCAGTACTTC | CASSFGIAGSAQYF
TRBJ2-3 | TRBV4-3 | - | - | TGCGCCAGCAGCCAAGATCCCAGCACAGATACGCAGTATTTT | CASSQDPSTDTQYF